These T cell receptor beta chains were read from a single sample in a study of shared clonotypes between healthy human individuals. Assay used: immunoSEQ multiplex PCR; TCRdb lists only in-frame clones, some missing. The table records more than 1 million clones, 78% of them present only once. The sample taken for sequencing was memory CD4+ T cells from PBMCs. Receptor source: a man aged 18 to 30 in good health. Some clones in this sample may be carry-over from other donors' samples. Both conserved end residues are part of each CDR3. The D gene is left open where the match is weak. Size tells how often a clone was seen (once, few, many) or the class of an expanded clone, and some rows leave it out.

V: TRBV7-3
J: TRBJ2-1
size: .
D: .
DNA: TGTGCCAGCAGCTTAGGCGGGGATGGAGAGCAGTTCTTC
CDR3: CASSLGGDGEQFF

V: TRBV5-5
J: TRBJ2-5
size: .
D: .
DNA: TGTGCCAGCGAGAGGACCGCGCAAGAGACCCAGTACTTC
CDR3: CASERTAQETQYF

V: TRBV6-1
J: TRBJ2-5
size: .
D: TRBD2
DNA: TGTGCCAGCAGTGAAGCGGGGACTAGCGGGAGGGCCAGGGAGACCCAGTACTTC
CDR3: CASSEAGTSGRARETQYF

V: TRBV7-2
J: TRBJ2-5
size: .
D: .
DNA: TGTGCCAGCAGCTCCACCGGGACCCAGTACTTC
CDR3: CASSSTGTQYF

V: TRBV5-1
J: TRBJ1-1
size: .
D: .
DNA: TGCGCCAGCAGCCCCGGGGGCATCGGGCGTGAAGCTTTCTTT
CDR3: CASSPGGIGREAFF

V: TRBV5-6
J: TRBJ2-3
size: .
D: TRBD1
DNA: TGTGCCAGCAGCTCCTACAGGGGAAGGGGCACAGATACGCAGTATTTT
CDR3: CASSSYRGRGTDTQYF

V: TRBV5-5
J: TRBJ1-2
size: many
D: .
DNA: TGTGCCAGCAGCGGCGAAACCCAAAAGATACACATTTTCGGGAATGGCTACACCTTC
CDR3: CASSGETQKIHIFGNGYTF

V: TRBV7-2
J: TRBJ1-5
size: .
D: TRBD1
DNA: TGTGCCAGCAGCCCCTCAGGGGGTGAAAATCAGCCCCAGCATTTT
CDR3: CASSPSGGENQPQHF

V: TRBV7-9
J: TRBJ1-1
size: .
D: .
DNA: TGTGCCAGCAGCTTAATGGCGGAGAACACTGAAGCTTTCTTT
CDR3: CASSLMAENTEAFF

V: TRBV29-1
J: TRBJ1-1
size: few
D: .
DNA: TGCAGCGTTGTCCCAGGGCGGAACACTGAAGCTTTCTTT
CDR3: CSVVPGRNTEAFF

V: TRBV20-1
J: TRBJ2-1
size: .
D: TRBD2
DNA: TGCAGTGCTAAGACTAGCGGTGAGCAGTTCTTC
CDR3: CSAKTSGEQFF

V: TRBV7-9
J: TRBJ2-4
size: .
D: TRBD1
DNA: TGTGCCAGCAGCCACGGGACAGGGTTAGCCAAAAACATTCAGTACTTC
CDR3: CASSHGTGLAKNIQYF

V: TRBV11-1
J: TRBJ1-2
size: .
D: .
DNA: TGTGCCAGCAGTTCGCAGACCGGGGGCTATGGCTACACCTTC
CDR3: CASSSQTGGYGYTF

V: TRBV28
J: TRBJ1-6
size: .
D: .
DNA: TGTGCCAGCAGTTTGGATTGGACAGTAGATTCACCCCTCCACTTT
CDR3: CASSLDWTVDSPLHF

V: TRBV28
J: TRBJ2-7
size: few
D: .
DNA: TGTGCCAGCAGTTTATGGTCGGCTAAAAAGCAGTACTTC
CDR3: CASSLWSAKKQYF

V: TRBV11-2
J: TRBJ2-3
size: .
D: TRBD2
DNA: TGTGCCAGCAGCCCCGGACTAGCGGGATCGGTAGATACGCAGTATTTT
CDR3: CASSPGLAGSVDTQYF

V: TRBV6-5
J: TRBJ1-5
size: .
D: TRBD1
DNA: TGTGCCAGCAGACCGGGACAGGGCAATCAGCCCCAGCATTTT
CDR3: CASRPGQGNQPQHF

V: TRBV6-6
J: TRBJ2-1
size: .
D: .
DNA: TGTGCCAGCAGTTACTCGAGCGGAAGCTCCTACAATGAGCAGTTCTTC
CDR3: CASSYSSGSSYNEQFF

V: TRBV30
J: TRBJ2-7
size: .
D: TRBD2
DNA: TGTGCCTGGAGCATTGGACTAGACTACGAGCAGTACTTC
CDR3: CAWSIGLDYEQYF

V: TRBV7-9
J: TRBJ2-7
size: .
D: .
DNA: TGTGCCAGCAGCTTACCCGGTGGCTACGAGCAGTACTTC
CDR3: CASSLPGGYEQYF

V: TRBV5-1
J: TRBJ1-2
size: .
D: .
DNA: TGCGCCAGCAGCTTGGGTGGGACCAGCTATGGCTACACCTTC
CDR3: CASSLGGTSYGYTF

V: TRBV28
J: TRBJ2-7
size: .
D: .
DNA: TGTGCCAGCAGTCCCCGGTCGGACGTGTTGTGGTACGAGCAGTACTTC
CDR3: CASSPRSDVLWYEQYF

V: TRBV7-3
J: TRBJ1-1
size: .
D: TRBD1
DNA: TGTGCCAGCAGAGGTACAGGGGACACTGAAGCTTTCTTT
CDR3: CASRGTGDTEAFF

V: TRBV5-4
J: TRBJ2-5
size: .
D: TRBD1
DNA: TGTGCCAGCAGCTTGGGGGGGGGACAGGGAGAGACCCAGTACTTC
CDR3: CASSLGGGQGETQYF

V: TRBV7-2
J: TRBJ2-2
size: .
D: TRBD2
DNA: TGTGCCAGCAGCCTGCGACTAGCGCGGTACGGGGAGCTGTTTTTT
CDR3: CASSLRLARYGELFF

V: TRBV28
J: TRBJ1-5
size: once
D: TRBD1
DNA: TGTGCCAGCAGCCTAGACAGGGCGCGACAGCCCCAGCATTTT
CDR3: CASSLDRARQPQHF

V: TRBV5-4
J: TRBJ2-1
size: .
D: .
DNA: TGTGCCAGCAGCTTGGACGTTAGGCCCAATGAGCAGTTCTTC
CDR3: CASSLDVRPNEQFF

V: TRBV2
J: TRBJ1-2
size: once
D: .
DNA: TGTGCCAGCAGGGAGGGTCCTGGCTACACCTTC
CDR3: CASREGPGYTF

V: TRBV27
J: TRBJ2-1
size: .
D: .
DNA: TGTGCCAGCGGTTACAACTATGGAGCGGGTGAGCAGTTCTTC
CDR3: CASGYNYGAGEQFF

V: TRBV18
J: TRBJ2-1
size: .
D: TRBD2
DNA: TGTGCCAGCTCCACTACGGGGGGGAATGAGCAGTTCTTC
CDR3: CASSTTGGNEQFF

V: TRBV30
J: TRBJ1-1
size: .
D: .
DNA: TGTGCCTGGAGCACCCAGGGGCGGCCTGAAGCTTTCTTT
CDR3: CAWSTQGRPEAFF

V: TRBV5-6
J: TRBJ2-7
size: few
D: .
DNA: TGTGCCAGCACCGATTTAAGACCGAAATCCGGGGGCGAGCAGTACTTC
CDR3: CASTDLRPKSGGEQYF

V: TRBV9
J: TRBJ2-3
size: .
D: .
DNA: TGTGCCAGCAGTGGCTGGTGGGGGGAAGGCACAGATACGCAGTATTTT
CDR3: CASSGWWGEGTDTQYF

V: TRBV4-2
J: TRBJ2-1
size: .
D: TRBD2
DNA: TGTGCCAGCAGAATGGCGGGAGGTCGCAATGAGCAGTTCTTC
CDR3: CASRMAGGRNEQFF

V: TRBV2
J: TRBJ2-1
size: once
D: .
DNA: TGTGCCAGTGGGGCCTACAATGAGCAGTTCTTC
CDR3: CASGAYNEQFF

V: TRBV11-2
J: TRBJ2-3
size: .
D: TRBD2
DNA: TGTGCCAGCAGCTTAGATCGCGGGGGAGGCACAGATACGCAGTATTTT
CDR3: CASSLDRGGGTDTQYF

V: TRBV28
J: TRBJ2-1
size: .
D: TRBD2
DNA: TGTGCCAGCAGTTTCGGCGGGAGGGCCATGGGTGAGCAGTTCTTC
CDR3: CASSFGGRAMGEQFF

V: TRBV14
J: TRBJ2-5
size: once
D: .
DNA: TGTGCCAGCAGCCCGACGGGACGGGGGATCGAGACCCAGTACTTC
CDR3: CASSPTGRGIETQYF

V: TRBV29-1
J: TRBJ2-1
size: .
D: .
DNA: TGCAGCGTGAGAGGGGTTTTTGTCAATGAGCAGTTCTTC
CDR3: CSVRGVFVNEQFF

V: TRBV6-6
J: TRBJ1-2
size: .
D: TRBD1
DNA: TGTGCCAGCAGTTACCCCGCCGACAGGGGGAACTATGGCTACACCTTC
CDR3: CASSYPADRGNYGYTF

V: TRBV6-1
J: TRBJ1-2
size: .
D: .
DNA: TGTGCCAGCAGTACCACAGGTACTGGGGACTATGGCTACACCTTC
CDR3: CASSTTGTGDYGYTF

V: TRBV7-2
J: TRBJ2-3
size: .
D: .
DNA: TGTGCCAGCAGCTTAGCTAGCGGAAGCACAGATACGCAGTATTTT
CDR3: CASSLASGSTDTQYF